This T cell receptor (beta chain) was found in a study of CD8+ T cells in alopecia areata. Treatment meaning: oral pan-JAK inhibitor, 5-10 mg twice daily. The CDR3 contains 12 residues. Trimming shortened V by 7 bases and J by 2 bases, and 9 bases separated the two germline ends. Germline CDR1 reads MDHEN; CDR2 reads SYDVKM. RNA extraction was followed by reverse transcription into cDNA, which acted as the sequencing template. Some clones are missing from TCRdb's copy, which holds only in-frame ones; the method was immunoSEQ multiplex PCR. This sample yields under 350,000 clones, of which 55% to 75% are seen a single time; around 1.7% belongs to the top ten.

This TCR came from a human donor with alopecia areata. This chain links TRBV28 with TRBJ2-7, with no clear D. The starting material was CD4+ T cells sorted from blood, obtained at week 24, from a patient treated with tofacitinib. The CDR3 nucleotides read TGTGCCAGCATTAGCCAGACCTACGAGCAGTACTTC. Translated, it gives CASISQTYEQYF.